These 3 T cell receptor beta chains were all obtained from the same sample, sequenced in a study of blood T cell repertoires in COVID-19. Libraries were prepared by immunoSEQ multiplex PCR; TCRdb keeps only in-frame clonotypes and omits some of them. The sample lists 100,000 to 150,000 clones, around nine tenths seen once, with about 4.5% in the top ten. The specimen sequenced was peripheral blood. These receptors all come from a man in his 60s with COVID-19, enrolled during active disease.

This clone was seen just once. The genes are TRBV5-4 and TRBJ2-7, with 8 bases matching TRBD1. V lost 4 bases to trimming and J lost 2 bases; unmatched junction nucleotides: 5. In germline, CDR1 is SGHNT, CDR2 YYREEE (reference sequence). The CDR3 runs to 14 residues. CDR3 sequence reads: CASSPRQGTYEQYF. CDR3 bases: TGTGCCAGCAGCCCCCGACAGGGGACCTACGAGCAGTACTTC.

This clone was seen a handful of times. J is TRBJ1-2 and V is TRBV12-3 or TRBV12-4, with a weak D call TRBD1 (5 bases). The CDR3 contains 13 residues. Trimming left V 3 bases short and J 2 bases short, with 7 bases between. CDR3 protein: CASSFAGNYGYTF. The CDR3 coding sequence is TGTGCCAGCAGTTTCGCAGGGAACTATGGCTACACCTTC.

CDR3 nucleotide sequence: TGTGCCAGCAGCTTCGTGGAGGGAGAGCAGTTCTTC. Protein sequence: CASSFVEGEQFF. V is TRBV5-4 and J is TRBJ2-1; tentative D call: TRBD2 (6 bases). Germline V lookup: CDR1 SGHNT, CDR2 YYREEE (reference sequence). V lost 2 bases and J 10 bases, leaving 10 bases between the germline ends. The CDR3 has 12 amino acids.